This TCR beta chain originates from a study of blood T cell repertoires in COVID-19. Sequenced by immunoSEQ multiplex PCR; TCRdb stores in-frame clones only, minus some. The sample gives under 150,000 clones, over 75% of which show up once; roughly 4% is in the top ten. This clone has a single count. CDR3 length equals 13 residues. Trimming took 3 bases from V and 4 from J; bases not matched to a gene: 4. Germline V gene sequence: CDR1 GTSNPN, CDR2 SVGIG (reference sequence). The chain carries TRBV30 and TRBJ2-7, with TRBD1 matching over 9 bases. The specimen sequenced was PBMCs or T cells enriched from blood (not recorded which). The sequence came from a man between 45 and 60 years old in a cohort exposed to, infected with or recovered from COVID-19 (not recorded which). This chain's CDR3 is CAWRTGGSYEQYF. CDR3 in DNA: TGTGCCTGGAGGACAGGGGGGTCTTACGAGCAGTACTTC. Looking up the rest from reference TRBV30 and TRBJ2-7 gives the full variable domain: SQTIHQWPATLVQPVGSPLSLECTVEGTSNPNLYWYRQAAGRGLQLLFYSVGIGQISSEVPQNLSASRPQDRQFILSSKKLLLSDSGFYLCAWRTGGSYEQYFGPGTRLTVT.